A single sample is the source of the 22 T cell receptor beta chains below, sequenced in a study of cytomegalovirus exposure and HLA in healthy donors. The PCR had 60 Vbeta and 13 Jbeta primers. Here immunoSEQ multiplex PCR was the method, and the copy in TCRdb shows in-frame clones only, minus some. The sample holds approximately 140,000 clones; under 90% are singletons and the top ten take around 4.1%. Sequenced material: PBMCs. The origin of the receptors is a woman between 40 and 50 years old in good health and CMV-seronegative.

The V gene is TRBV7-9, the J gene TRBJ2-6; maybe TRBD2 (5 bases). CDR3 length: 15 amino acids. V shed 2 bases and J shed 4 bases, with 9 bases lying between them. The germline V gene has CDR1 SEHNR and CDR2 FQNEAQ (reference sequence). CDR3 sequence: CASSLTGSGANVLTF. The CDR3 nucleotides read TGTGCCAGCAGCTTAACGGGGTCCGGGGCCAACGTCCTGACTTTC.

The rearrangement links TRBV5-4 to TRBJ2-1; TRBD1 matches 8 bases. With 0 bases clipped from V and 7 bases from J, the junction kept 3 bases outside the gene matches. This CDR3 is built from 14 residues. In germline, CDR1 is SGHNT, CDR2 YYREEE (reference sequence). For the CDR3, the DNA is TGTGCCAGCAGCTTGGGGCAGGGGGCGAATGAGCAGTTCTTC. The encoded protein is CASSLGQGANEQFF.

Comments on this clone: This CDR3 is also generated by other DNA sequences in the sample. V is TRBV9 and J is TRBJ2-5; D uncertain. The germline V gene encodes CDR1 SGDLS and CDR2 YYNGEE. Trimming shortened V by 2 bases and J by 2 bases, and 7 bases separated the two germline ends. The CDR3 runs to 13 residues. The CDR3 region is CASSVLAQETQYF. The CDR3 nucleotides are TGTGCCAGCAGCGTCCTGGCACAAGAGACCCAGTACTTC.

J is TRBJ2-7 and V is TRBV6-1, with a tentative D call TRBD2 (5 bases). The V and J ends lost 1 base and 3 bases respectively, with 10 bases between them. The germline gives CDR1 MNHNS, CDR2 SASEGT. The CDR3 sequence is 14 residues long. In DNA form, the CDR3 reads TGTGCCAGCAGTGAAGGACCGGGAAACTACGAGCAGTACTTC. It encodes CASSEGPGNYEQYF.

The chain employs TRBV19 and TRBJ1-5; D call uncertain. Per the germline V gene, CDR1 is LNHDA and CDR2 is SQIVND (reference sequence). The CDR3 runs to 16 residues. V was pared by 2 bases and J by 4 bases, with 15 bases between. CDR3 region: CASSIWSGGGNQPQHF. CDR3 in DNA: TGTGCCAGTAGTATATGGTCAGGAGGTGGGAATCAGCCCCAGCATTTT.

This clone came up once. This CDR3 is CASSLGRGGTGELFF. DNA for the CDR3: TGTGCCAGCAGCTTAGGGAGGGGAGGCACCGGGGAGCTGTTTTTT. V and J are TRBV7-9 and TRBJ2-2, with D possibly matching TRBD2 (6 bases). CDR1 SEHNR and CDR2 FQNEAQ come from the germline V gene (reference sequence). There are 15 residues in the CDR3. V shed 1 base and J shed 4 bases, with 10 bases lying between them.

The V and J genes are TRBV28 and TRBJ2-7, with a possible D match to TRBD2 (6 bases). Trimming left V 3 bases short and J 6 bases short, with 15 bases between. The CDR3 consists of 14 residues. Germline V lookup: CDR1 MDHEN, CDR2 SYDVKM. CDR3 sequence reads: CASSFVRGGTEQYF. CDR3 DNA: TGTGCCAGCAGTTTCGTTAGGGGAGGCACCGAGCAGTACTTC.

This sequence joins TRBV10-3 and TRBJ1-1; D remains unclear. The germline V gene has CDR1 ENHRY and CDR2 SYGVKD. This CDR3 comprises 13 residues. Between the trimmed V and J ends, which lost 6 bases and 3 bases, there was a span of 11 bases. DNA of the CDR3: TGTGCCATCAGATCGGGCGGGGACACTGAAGCTTTCTTT. It specifies CAIRSGGDTEAFF.

The rearrangement links TRBV5-4 to TRBJ1-1; D is ambiguous. The CDR3 runs 14 residues. V was trimmed by 0 bases and J by 0 bases, leaving 6 bases between them. Looked up from germline, CDR1 is SGHNT and CDR2 is YYREEE (reference sequence). DNA for the CDR3: TGTGCCAGCAGCTTGGCCACGGTGAACACTGAAGCTTTCTTT. It encodes CASSLATVNTEAFF.

V is TRBV6-1 and J is TRBJ1-5; 7 nucleotides agree with TRBD1. The junction had 4 bases not matched to a gene; V was cut back by 8 bases and J by 0 bases. This CDR3 is 14 amino acids long. CDR1 is MNHNS, CDR2 SASEGT, per germline. CDR3 loop: CASRGTASNQPQHF. CDR3 DNA: TGTGCCAGCCGCGGGACAGCTAGCAATCAGCCCCAGCATTTT.

V usage is TRBV28 and J usage is TRBJ1-1; D is perhaps TRBD1 (5 bases). V was cut by 7 bases and J by 10 bases, with 16 bases left in between. The CDR3 covers 12 residues. Per germline, CDR1 MDHEN and CDR2 SYDVKM. In DNA form, the CDR3 reads TGTGCCAGCATAAGGGGAACTGCCGTAGCTTTCTTT. This sequence encodes CASIRGTAVAFF.

V gene TRBV4-2 combines with J gene TRBJ2-3; a weak D match, TRBD2 (6 bases). With 5 bases removed from V and 6 bases from J, the gap between germline ends came to 9 bases. Germline assignment: CDR1 LGHNA and CDR2 YNFKEQ. This CDR3 is 12 amino acids long. CDR3 region: CASSTSGDTQYF. CDR3 in DNA: TGTGCCAGCAGCACCAGCGGGGATACGCAGTATTTT.

The table lists this clone with a count of one. The chain uses TRBV4-3 and TRBJ1-6, with 11 bases fitting TRBD1. The J segment lost 8 bases and the V segment lost 0 bases, leaving 0 bases of the junction unmatched. Germline V gene lookup returns CDR1 LGHNA and CDR2 YSLEER. The CDR3 has 15 amino acids. CDR3 nucleotide sequence: TGCGCCAGCAGCCAAGAGGGACAGGGGGATTCACCCCTCCACTTT. Translating gives CASSQEGQGDSPLHF.

This chain links TRBV4-3 with TRBJ1-1; no definite D call. The V gene's germline CDR1 is LGHNA and CDR2 YSLEER. This CDR3 contains 16 residues. V was shortened by 1 base and J by 4 bases, with 16 bases between the two germline ends. For the CDR3, the DNA is TGCGCCAGCAGCCAAGTAGCGAGGGCAGGTGGCACTGAAGCTTTCTTT. Translating it yields CASSQVARAGGTEAFF.

The V call is TRBV13, the J call TRBJ2-7; weak D call: TRBD1 (6 bases). Germline CDR1 is PRHDT and CDR2 is FYEKMQ (reference sequence). The CDR3 is 15 amino acids. Trimming took off 5 bases at V and 6 bases at J, with 20 bases between the two ends. CDR3 nucleotide sequence: TGTGCCAGCAGCGATACAGGGAGAAGTGATGGCGAGCAGTACTTC. It yields the protein CASSDTGRSDGEQYF.

This clone has only one observation. The chain is built from TRBV19 and TRBJ1-1, with 7 bases fitting TRBD1. This CDR3 is 14 amino acids long. From germline, CDR1 is LNHDA and CDR2 SQIVND (reference sequence). V lost 7 bases and J lost 5; bases outside the gene matches: 10. The CDR3 DNA reads TGTGCCAGTACCCAGGAGGGGGCATTGACTGAAGCTTTCTTT. Translating gives CASTQEGALTEAFF.

The chain employs TRBV12-5 and TRBJ1-1; D is undetermined. This CDR3 comprises 9 residues. Per the germline V gene, CDR1 is LGHNT and CDR2 is FRNRAP. Trimming left V 7 bases short and J 7 bases short, with 4 bases between. As DNA, the CDR3 is TGTGCTAGTGCCCTTGAAGCTTTCTTT. Translated: CASALEAFF.

The gene calls are TRBV11-1 and TRBJ1-1; perhaps TRBD1 as D (5 bases). The CDR3 has 14 residues. Germline V gene sequence: CDR1 SGHAT, CDR2 FQDESV (reference sequence). The V and J ends lost 5 bases and 4 bases respectively, with 14 bases between them. The CDR3 spells CASSPRGSSTEAFF. Here the CDR3 DNA reads TGTGCCAGCAGCCCCCGGGGGTCAAGCACTGAAGCTTTCTTT. Looking up the rest from reference TRBV11-1 and TRBJ1-1 gives the full variable domain: EAEVAQSPRYKITEKSQAVAFWCDPISGHATLYWYRQILGQGPELLVQFQDESVVDDSQLPKDRFSAERLKGVDSTLKIQPAELGDSAMYLCASSPRGSSTEAFFGQGTRLTVV.

Only a few counts were recorded for this clone. The chain carries TRBV5-1 and TRBJ2-7; D remains ambiguous. The length of the CDR3 is 12 residues. Trimming pared 4 bases from V and 0 bases from J, leaving 5 bases between. CDR1 and CDR2 from the germline V gene are SGHRS and YFSETQ. The CDR3 protein is CASSLYSYEQYF. CDR3 nucleotides: TGCGCCAGCAGCCTATACTCCTACGAGCAGTACTTC.

This sequence joins TRBV2 and TRBJ1-2; D may be TRBD1 (6 bases). V gave up 4 bases and J gave up 4 bases, with 13 bases separating them. Per the germline V gene, CDR1 is SNHLY and CDR2 is FYNNEI. This CDR3 comprises 14 residues. CDR3 sequence: CASSASQGSYGYTF. Here the CDR3 DNA reads TGTGCCAGCAGTGCGAGCCAGGGGTCCTATGGCTACACCTTC.

The chain joins TRBV25-1 to TRBJ1-4; no definite D call. Germline CDR1 MGHDK, CDR2 SYGVNS. The CDR3 runs 11 residues. V lost 7 bases to trimming and J lost 8 bases, with 8 bases between them. As DNA, the CDR3 is TGTGCCAGCACCGGGAGCGAAAAACTGTTTTTT. Translating it yields CASTGSEKLFF.

The chain combines TRBV7-2 with TRBJ2-3, with a possible D match to TRBD2 (6 bases). V lost 4 bases, J lost 0 bases, and 14 bases lay in between. The germline V gene has CDR1 SGHTA and CDR2 FQGNSA. CDR3 length: 16 amino acids. Written as DNA, the CDR3 is TGTGCCAGCAGCTGGCGATGGGGAGGTAGCACAGATACGCAGTATTTT. It translates to CASSWRWGGSTDTQYF.